This entry is about one T cell receptor (beta chain). This sample was included in a study of blood T cell repertoires in COVID-19. Study background: Researchers got acute and convalescent COVID-19 samples from the United States, Italy and Spain. PBMCs, B-cell-depleted T cells, or T cells were the source of the cDNA or gDNA that made up the material.

The CDR3 covers 14 residues. V shed 6 bases and J shed 3 bases, with 15 bases lying between them. Germline values: CDR1 MNHEY, CDR2 SMNVEV (reference sequence). Original processing notes: Scientists estimated how many nucleated cells there were by amplifying reference gene primers. The table came from immunoSEQ multiplex PCR; TCRdb's copy has only in-frame clones and leaves some out. V and J calls and clone size are copied from that table; D and trimming were computed from the DNA. Of roughly 100,000 clones in the sample, 75% to 95% are singletons; the top ten hold 3% to 4%. The sequence was collected from a woman between 50 and 59 years old in a cohort sampled during active COVID-19. This rearrangement joins TRBV27 to TRBJ2-7, with D tentatively TRBD2 (6 bases). Source material: peripheral blood. In DNA form, the CDR3 reads TGTGCCAGCAGAAGGAGGGACGCCCTCTACGAGCAGTACTTC. Translated, it gives CASRRRDALYEQYF.